The 4 T cell receptor beta chains below were found in one sample sequenced in a study of CXCR3-negative and CXCR3-positive naive CD8 T cells. Libraries were UMI-labeled 5' RACE TRB cDNA. Following a re-call of the 5' RACE reads, TCRdb has one entry per CDR3 protein and lacks DNA. This table lists several thousand distinct CDR3 sequences. Their recognized antigens are unknown. General study points: Compared with CXCR3-negative naive cells, CXCR3-positive naive cells showed more hydrophobic TRB CDR3s.

Material: naive CXCR3+ CD8+ T cells from blood. The subset was: CD45RO-CCR7+CD27+CD95- naive CD8+ T cells expressing CXCR3 (TNR3+). The source of these receptors is a human donor in good health. Some clones in this sample may be carry-over from other donors' samples.

The chain couples TRBV4-1 to TRBJ2-1. CDR3 length: 11 amino acids. Germline V gene lookup returns CDR1 MGHRA and CDR2 YSYEKL. The CDR3: CASSQVNEQFF.

The chain links TRBV3-1 to TRBJ2-5; TCRdb returns TRBD2, unconfirmable since there is no DNA. Germline V gives CDR1 LGHDT, CDR2 YNNKEL (reference sequence). This CDR3 spans 16 amino acids. The CDR3 loop is CASNQGLAGEGETQYF.

This clonotype shows up as medium-sized by frequency. The chain recombines TRBV25-1 with TRBJ1-2; the D call from TCRdb, TRBD1, cannot be confirmed without DNA. The CDR3 consists of 13 residues. Germline-derived CDR1 and CDR2 are MGHDK and SYGVNS. CDR3: CASSLGAAYGYTF.

The V call is TRBV7-9, the J call TRBJ2-1. Germline V gene lookup returns CDR1 SEHNR and CDR2 FQNEAQ (reference sequence). This CDR3 region has 14 residues. CDR3 in amino acids: CASSLAGGHNEQFF.